The 3 T cell receptor beta chains below were found in one sample sequenced in a study of T cells in localized non-small cell lung cancer. Here immunoSEQ multiplex PCR was the method, and the copy in TCRdb shows in-frame clones only, minus some. This sample has about 24,000 clones, with around 90% found just once. The source material was peripheral blood, sampled before any cancer treatment. The source of these receptors is a man aged 35-75 years with stage I squamous cell lung carcinoma.

The gene calls are TRBV30 and TRBJ2-2, with 8 bases that match TRBD1. Unmatched junction bases numbered 5, after V lost 4 bases and J lost 4 bases. Germline CDR1 and CDR2: GTSNPN and SVGIG (reference sequence). This CDR3 comprises 14 residues. CDR3: CAWTPDRVTGELFF. For the CDR3, the DNA is TGTGCCTGGACTCCGGACAGGGTCACCGGGGAGCTGTTTTTT.

The gene calls are TRBV7-2 and TRBJ2-7; D is perhaps TRBD1 or TRBD2 (5 bases each). The V gene lost 5 bases and the J gene lost 1 base, with 15 bases spanning the gap. The length of the CDR3 is 15 residues. Germline loops: CDR1 SGHTA, CDR2 FQGNSA. The CDR3 bases are TGTGCCAGCAGCCCCCAAGCCGGGGCTTCCTACGAGCAGTACTTC. Translation gives CASSPQAGASYEQYF.

This clone appeared a single time. CDR3 DNA: TGCGCCAGCAGCCCCACGGTTTCCTACGAGCAGTACTTC. It is translated as CASSPTVSYEQYF. J is TRBJ2-7 and V is TRBV5-1; D unclear. The CDR3 sequence is 13 residues long. The V and J ends lost 4 bases and 1 base respectively, with 9 bases between them. From germline, CDR1 is SGHRS and CDR2 YFSETQ.